This T cell receptor (beta chain) originates from a study of beta chain features in type 1 diabetes. Findings of the study overall: The study found moderately but significantly shorter TCRB CDR3s in all four CD4+ subsets of Type 1 diabetes patients.

About this clone itself: What it binds is unknown.

The CDR3 sequence is 17 residues long. Sequencing targeted expressed TCRB transcripts, as all isolated RNA had been reverse transcribed. The method was immunoSEQ multiplex PCR; TCRdb's version includes in-frame clones alone and lacks a portion of them. The table lists more than 250,000 clones, about 23% of them singletons. This TCR derives from a woman in her twenties or thirties with type 1 diabetes. Material for sequencing was naive CD4+ T cells from blood. The chain joins TRBV21-1 to TRBJ1-4; the table's D gene call, TRBD1, was not cross checked with the DNA. TRBV21-1 constitutes a pseudogene. The CDR3 spells CASSKGGTSGDNEKLFF. In DNA, the CDR3 is TGTGCCAGCAGCAAAGGAGGTACCTCAGGGGACAATGAAAAACTGTTTTTT.